This T cell receptor beta chain emerged from a study of beta chain features in type 1 diabetes (dated by TCRdb to 2016 to 2018). In terms of the full investigation: No differences in mean age, gender distribution, total cell number or subset yield were found between patients and healthy donors. A total of roughly 98,000,000 sorted cells were examined across all samples, and RNA yield correlated strongly with the number of cells per subset. The study compared TCRB repertoires of sorted circulating CD4+ T cell subsets between recently diagnosed type 1 diabetes patients and matched healthy donors. Naive and central memory subsets were obtained from all 28 donors, but regulatory and stem cell-like memory subsets were isolated from only 8 patients and roughly 8 healthy donors.

A single peripheral blood draw of 90 to 150 mL on average was collected from each donor into heparinised tubes. Naive, central memory, regulatory and stem cell-like memory CD4+ T cells were sorted on a BD FACSAria II using a panel including CD45RO, CCR7, CD25, CD127, CD95 and CD27. All sorted populations exceeded 95% purity. PBMCs were separated immediately by Lymphoprep density gradient centrifugation and were stained directly, without being cultured. Samples were stained and sorted in pairs, with one healthy donor and one patient per experiment, so that batch effects were minimized. Only a few counts were recorded for this clone. Its antigen specificity is not known. Per-base qualities were not stored, and no clone one base away is much larger. The research as a whole found: Shorter templates might have been favored by PCR, but patient and control samples were amplified and corrected together, so both groups would have been affected equally by any skew. Because cDNA was sequenced instead of genomic DNA, activated cells with high expression could be over-represented, although the groups did not differ in activation or CD3 levels. Patients with type 1 diabetes made fewer insertions and deleted more nucleotides at VDJ recombination sites, implying thymic rearrangement abnormalities. Because small numbers of individuals were included in the HLA sub-analyses, any influence of HLA type on TCRB rearrangement was left unresolved. The naive, central memory and regulatory TCRB repertoires appeared to resemble one another more closely among patients than among healthy donors. In all four CD4+ subsets, TCRB CDR3 length was moderately but significantly shorter in type 1 diabetes patients.

The High Capacity cDNA Reverse Transcription Kit was used to reverse transcribe all of the isolated RNA, meaning that expressed TCRB transcripts were what got sequenced. Deep immunoSEQ sequencing was applied to naive, central memory and regulatory T cell samples, giving an average of about 3.57 million total reads per sample. Sorted cells were lysed in RLT buffer, and RNA was extracted using DNase-treated RNeasy Micro or Mini kits according to cell number. Each cell subset was processed separately to prevent cross-contamination, with patient and healthy donor samples processed together. The immunoSEQ multiplex PCR was used to amplify TCRB sequences from cDNA, generating 87-bp fragments that spanned the CDR3 region. Sequencing of the amplicons was done on the Illumina HiSeq platform. The published analysis was carried out like this. PCR bias was corrected computationally using synthetic template baselines, and reads within Hamming distance 2 were collapsed, with unmergeable singletons discarded. By aligning reads against IMGT, V, D and J genes, CDR3 length, and insertions or deletions at six rearrangement sites were assigned. Within each subset, clonotype counts were normalized to the number of sorted cells before true diversity and Gini coefficients were calculated with the tcR R package. Repertoire sharing was quantified using the overlap coefficient calculated on TCRB nucleotide sequences. Out-of-frame TCRB sequences from naive cells were analyzed to stand in for the pre-selection repertoire. Here the immuneACCESS table is served through TCRdb, limited to in-frame sequences with V and J called. Missing clones are a known gap in these copies; in checked studies unresolved V genes cover under half, and the rest lacks a known reason. V and J calls plus clone size are reproduced from that table; the DNA served to infer D and trimming. This sample comprises about 400,000 clones, around 12% of them detected only once. Together, the top ten hold roughly 0.017% of the sample.

The germline V gene gives CDR1 as SGHTA and CDR2 as FQGTGA. Trimming at the junction amounts to 2 bases on V and 5 bases on J, and the germline ends lie 12 bases apart. Taken from cysteine to phenylalanine, the CDR3 has 14 residues. This entry keeps only the CDR3 DNA: 42 bases, framed from base 1. The sequenced material came from naive CD4+ T cells from blood. Sample cell subset or site, as interpreted from the label and publication: true naive CD4+ T cells. The chain links TRBV7-3 with TRBJ2-5; TRBD2 is perhaps the D gene, given 6 matching bases. The source of this sequence is a man between 18 and 29 years old in good health. The DNA is TGTGCCAGCAGCTTATCGGGGGTCGGGGAGACCCAGTACTTC. Its coded protein is CASSLSGVGETQYF.